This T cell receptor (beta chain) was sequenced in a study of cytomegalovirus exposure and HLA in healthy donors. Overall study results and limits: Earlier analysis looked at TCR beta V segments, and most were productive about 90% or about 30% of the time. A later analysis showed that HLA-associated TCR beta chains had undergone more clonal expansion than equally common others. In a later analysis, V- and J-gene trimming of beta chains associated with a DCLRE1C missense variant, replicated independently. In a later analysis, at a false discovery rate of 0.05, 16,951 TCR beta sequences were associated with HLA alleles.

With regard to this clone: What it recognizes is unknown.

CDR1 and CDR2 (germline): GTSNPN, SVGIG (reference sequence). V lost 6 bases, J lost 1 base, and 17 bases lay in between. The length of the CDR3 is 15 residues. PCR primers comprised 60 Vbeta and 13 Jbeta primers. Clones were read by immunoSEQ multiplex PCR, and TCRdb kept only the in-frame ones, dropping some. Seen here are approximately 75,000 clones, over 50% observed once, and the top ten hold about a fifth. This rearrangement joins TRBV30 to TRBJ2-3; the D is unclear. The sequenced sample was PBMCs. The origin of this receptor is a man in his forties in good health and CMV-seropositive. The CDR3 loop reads CACRLGYWGTDTQYF. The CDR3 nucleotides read TGTGCCTGCAGGTTAGGCTACTGGGGCACAGATACGCAGTATTTT.